This T cell receptor (beta chain) was obtained from a study of T cell clonality in common variable immunodeficiency. About this clone itself: The antigen remains unidentified. The read finishes 3 residues shy of the CDR3 end, and the germline J gene is used to complete it.

CVID subjects were some 15 female and 25 to 35 male, aged 9 to 64. CVID subjects were neither ill nor on immunomodulatory or immunosuppressive medication at sampling. Only in-frame clones appear in the TCRdb table, and some are missing; sequencing was by immunoSEQ multiplex PCR. The sample data list about 15,000 clones. Looked up from germline, CDR1 is KGHSH and CDR2 is LQKENI. Deletions cut 6 bases from V and 2 bases from J, with 16 bases between. The CDR3 runs 15 residues. General study findings and limits: Common variable immunodeficiency TCR beta sequences reportedly had fewer deletions and N-nucleotide insertions. CVID subjects shared fewer TCRbeta clones than healthy controls did.

The clonotype comes from a human donor with common variable immunodeficiency. The source material was peripheral blood mononuclear cells. This sequence joins TRBV18 and TRBJ2-5, with TRBD1 as a possible D gene (5 bases). The DNA read from the CDR3 is TGTGCCAGCTCTCTGTTGGACAAAGCGCAAGAGACC. Translation gives CASSLLDKAQET. The complete CDR3 protein is CASSLLDKAQETQYF.